Each of the 3 T cell receptor beta chains below was sequenced from the same sample in a study of patients and donors after allogeneic stem cell transplantation. Each CDR3 protein is one row after TCRdb ran MiXCR on the RT-PCR reads. Among approximately 140,000 distinct CDR3 sequences listed, 30% to 45% were seen once. Sequenced input: blood, either unsorted or a sorted T cell fraction (not recorded which). Receptor source: a human donor who was either an allogeneic HSCT recipient or a stem cell or donor lymphocyte infusion donor (not recorded which). It is not recorded whose cells these are; they may come from a transplant donor.

This sequence joins TRBV7-3 and TRBJ2-2, with 9 bases identical to TRBD1. In germline, CDR1 is SGHTA, CDR2 FQGTGA. Trimming removed 4 bases from V and 3 bases from J; junction bases left unmatched: 6. This CDR3 contains 16 residues. The CDR3 here is CASSSYRGPDTGELFF. The CDR3 bases are TGTGCCAGCAGCTCTTACAGGGGGCCTGACACCGGGGAGCTGTTTTTT.

This rearrangement joins TRBV7-9 to TRBJ1-2, with 8 positions matching TRBD1. The CDR3 spans 15 residues. The germline CDR1 and CDR2 sequences are SEHNR and FQNEAQ (reference sequence). V shed 5 bases, J shed 6 bases, and the junction held 11 bases outside the gene matches. CDR3 residues: CASSPPDRARDGYTF. DNA for the CDR3: TGTGCCAGCAGCCCCCCGGACAGGGCCAGGGATGGCTACACCTTC.

The chain combines TRBV12-3 or TRBV12-4 with TRBJ1-1; TRBD1 aligns across 7 bases. The CDR3 extends over 15 amino acids. Losses at the gene ends were 3 bases for V and 10 bases for J; bases not matched to a gene: 14. CDR3 sequence: CASSFSLTGIIGAFF. Written as DNA, the CDR3 is TGTGCCAGCAGTTTTTCCCTGACAGGGATCATAGGAGCTTTCTTT.